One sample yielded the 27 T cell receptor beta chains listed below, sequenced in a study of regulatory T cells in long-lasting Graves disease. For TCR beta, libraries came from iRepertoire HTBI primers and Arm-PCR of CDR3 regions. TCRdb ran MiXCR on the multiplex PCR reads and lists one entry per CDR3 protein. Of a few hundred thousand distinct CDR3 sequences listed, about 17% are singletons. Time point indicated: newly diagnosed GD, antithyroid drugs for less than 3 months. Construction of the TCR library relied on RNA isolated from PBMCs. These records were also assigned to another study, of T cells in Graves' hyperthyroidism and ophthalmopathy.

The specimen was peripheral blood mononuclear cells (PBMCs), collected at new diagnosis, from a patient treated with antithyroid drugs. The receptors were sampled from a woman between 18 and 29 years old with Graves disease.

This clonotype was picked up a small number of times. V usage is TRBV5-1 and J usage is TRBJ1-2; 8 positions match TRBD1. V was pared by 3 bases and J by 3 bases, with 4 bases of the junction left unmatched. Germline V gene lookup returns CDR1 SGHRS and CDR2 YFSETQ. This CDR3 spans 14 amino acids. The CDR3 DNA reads TGCGCCAGCAGCTCACAGGGGGGGGACTATGGCTACACCTTC. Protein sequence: CASSSQGGDYGYTF.

Written as DNA, the CDR3 is TGCAGTGCGGAGGGACTAGCGGGCGGAAGTGAAACCTACGAGCAGTACTTC. Amino acids: CSAEGLAGGSETYEQYF. The rearrangement uses TRBV20-1 and TRBJ2-7, with 12 bases aligning to TRBD2. V shed 6 bases and J 2 bases; nucleotides not matched to a gene: 14. The germline CDR1 and CDR2 sequences are DFQATT and SNEGSKA (reference sequence). The CDR3 consists of 17 residues.

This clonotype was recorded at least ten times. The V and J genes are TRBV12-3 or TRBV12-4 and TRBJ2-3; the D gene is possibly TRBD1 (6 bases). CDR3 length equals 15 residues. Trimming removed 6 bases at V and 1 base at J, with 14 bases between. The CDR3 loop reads CASSQVGGGTDTQYF. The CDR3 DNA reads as TGTGCCAGCAGCCAAGTTGGGGGCGGCACAGATACGCAGTATTTT.

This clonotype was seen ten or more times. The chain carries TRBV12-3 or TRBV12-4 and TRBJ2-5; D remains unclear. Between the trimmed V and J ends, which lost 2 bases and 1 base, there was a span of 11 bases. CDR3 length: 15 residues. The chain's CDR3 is CASSLNRKTQETQYF. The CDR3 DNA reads TGTGCCAGCAGTTTAAACAGAAAGACCCAAGAGACCCAGTACTTC.

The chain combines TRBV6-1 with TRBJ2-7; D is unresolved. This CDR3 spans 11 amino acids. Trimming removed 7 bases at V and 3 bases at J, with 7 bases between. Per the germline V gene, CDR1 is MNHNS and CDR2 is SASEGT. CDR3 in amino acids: CASTVNYEQYF. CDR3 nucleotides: TGTGCCAGCACTGTAAACTACGAGCAGTACTTC.

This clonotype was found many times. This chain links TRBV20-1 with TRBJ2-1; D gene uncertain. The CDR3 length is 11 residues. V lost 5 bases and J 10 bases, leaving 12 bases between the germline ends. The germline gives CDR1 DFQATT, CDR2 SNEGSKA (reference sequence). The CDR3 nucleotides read TGCAGTGCTCTCCCTGAGGAGGAGCAGTTCTTC. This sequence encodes CSALPEEEQFF.

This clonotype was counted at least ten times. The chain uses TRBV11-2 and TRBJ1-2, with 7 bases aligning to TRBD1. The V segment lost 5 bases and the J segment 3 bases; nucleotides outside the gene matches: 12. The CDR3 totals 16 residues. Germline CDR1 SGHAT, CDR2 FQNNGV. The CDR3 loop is CASSTVGTVSYYGYTF. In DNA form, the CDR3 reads TGTGCCAGCAGCACAGTTGGGACAGTTTCGTACTATGGCTACACCTTC.

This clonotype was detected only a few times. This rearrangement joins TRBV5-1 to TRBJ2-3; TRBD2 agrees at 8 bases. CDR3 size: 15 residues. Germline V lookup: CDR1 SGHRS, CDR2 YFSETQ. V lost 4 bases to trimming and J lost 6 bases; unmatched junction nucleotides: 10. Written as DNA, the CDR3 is TGCGCCAGCAGCCCGGGAGGGATTCCGGCGGATACGCAGTATTTT. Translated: CASSPGGIPADTQYF.

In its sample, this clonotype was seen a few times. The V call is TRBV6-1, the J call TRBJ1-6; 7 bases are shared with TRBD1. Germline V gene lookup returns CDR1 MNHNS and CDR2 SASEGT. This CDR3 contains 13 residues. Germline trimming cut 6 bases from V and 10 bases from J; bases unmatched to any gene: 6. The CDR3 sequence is CASRTGLRSPLHF. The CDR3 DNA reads TGTGCCAGCAGGACAGGGTTAAGATCACCCCTCCACTTT.

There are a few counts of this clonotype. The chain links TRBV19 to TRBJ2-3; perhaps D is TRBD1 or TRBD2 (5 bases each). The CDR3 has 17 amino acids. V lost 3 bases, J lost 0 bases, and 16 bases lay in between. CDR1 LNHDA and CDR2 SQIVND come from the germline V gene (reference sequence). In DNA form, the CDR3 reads TGTGCCAGTAGTATGGTCCGGGGCCTTCGGAGCACAGATACGCAGTATTTT. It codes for CASSMVRGLRSTDTQYF.

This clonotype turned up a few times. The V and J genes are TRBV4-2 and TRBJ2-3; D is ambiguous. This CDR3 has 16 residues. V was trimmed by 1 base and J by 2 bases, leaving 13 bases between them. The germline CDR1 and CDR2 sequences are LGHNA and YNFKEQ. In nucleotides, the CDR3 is TGTGCCAGCAGCCAAGGTTTGAGAATAGACACAGATACGCAGTATTTT. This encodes CASSQGLRIDTDTQYF.

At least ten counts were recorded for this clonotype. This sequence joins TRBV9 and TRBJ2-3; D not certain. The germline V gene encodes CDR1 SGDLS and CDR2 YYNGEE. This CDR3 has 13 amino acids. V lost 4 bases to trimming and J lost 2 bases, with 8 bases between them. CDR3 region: CASSPQYTDTQYF. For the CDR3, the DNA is TGTGCCAGCAGCCCCCAGTACACAGATACGCAGTATTTT.

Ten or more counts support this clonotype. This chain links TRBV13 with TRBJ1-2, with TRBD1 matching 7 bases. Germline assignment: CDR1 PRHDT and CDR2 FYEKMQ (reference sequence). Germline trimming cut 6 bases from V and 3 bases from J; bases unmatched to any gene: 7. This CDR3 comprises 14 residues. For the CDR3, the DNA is TGTGCCAGCAGGCGCCGGACAGGAGACTATGGCTACACCTTC. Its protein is CASRRRTGDYGYTF.

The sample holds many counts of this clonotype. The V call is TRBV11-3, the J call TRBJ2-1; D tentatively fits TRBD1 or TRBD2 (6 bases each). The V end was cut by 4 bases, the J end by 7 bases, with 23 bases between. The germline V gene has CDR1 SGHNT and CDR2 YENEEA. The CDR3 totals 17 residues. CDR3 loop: CASSSAWDTGAGNEQFF. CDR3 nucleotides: TGTGCCAGCAGCTCAGCCTGGGACACAGGTGCGGGGAATGAGCAGTTCTTC.

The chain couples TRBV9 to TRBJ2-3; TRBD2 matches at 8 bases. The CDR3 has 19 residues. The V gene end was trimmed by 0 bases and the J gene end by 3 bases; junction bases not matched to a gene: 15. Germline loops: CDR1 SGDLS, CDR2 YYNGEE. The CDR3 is CASSVVGLGAGDSTDTQYF. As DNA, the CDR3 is TGTGCCAGCAGCGTAGTAGGGTTGGGAGCGGGAGATAGTACAGATACGCAGTATTTT. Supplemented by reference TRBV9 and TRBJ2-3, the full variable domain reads DSGVTQTPKHLITATGQRVTLRCSPRSGDLSVYWYQQSLDQGLQFLIQYYNGEERAKGNILERFSAQQFPDLHSELNLSSLELGDSALYFCASSVVGLGAGDSTDTQYFGPGTRLTVL.

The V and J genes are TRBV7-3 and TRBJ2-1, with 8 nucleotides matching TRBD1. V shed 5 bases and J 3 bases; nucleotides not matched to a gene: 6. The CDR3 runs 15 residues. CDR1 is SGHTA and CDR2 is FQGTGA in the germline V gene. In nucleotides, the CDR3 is TGTGCCAGCAGCCTGGGGGACAGGTACTACAATGAGCAGTTCTTC. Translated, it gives CASSLGDRYYNEQFF.

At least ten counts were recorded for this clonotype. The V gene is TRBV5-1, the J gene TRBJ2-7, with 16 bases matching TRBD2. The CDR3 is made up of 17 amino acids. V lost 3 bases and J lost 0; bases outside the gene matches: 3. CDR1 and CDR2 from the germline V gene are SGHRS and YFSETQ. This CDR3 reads CASSSGTSGRVSYEQYF. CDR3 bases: TGCGCCAGCAGCTCCGGGACTAGCGGGAGGGTCTCCTACGAGCAGTACTTC.

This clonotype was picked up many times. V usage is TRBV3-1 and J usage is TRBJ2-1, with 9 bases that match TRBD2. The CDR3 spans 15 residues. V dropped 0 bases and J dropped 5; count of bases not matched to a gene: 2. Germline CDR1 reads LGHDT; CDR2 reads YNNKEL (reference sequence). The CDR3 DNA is TGTGCCAGCAGCCAAGAGGCGGGAGGGAACAATGAGCAGTTCTTC. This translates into CASSQEAGGNNEQFF.

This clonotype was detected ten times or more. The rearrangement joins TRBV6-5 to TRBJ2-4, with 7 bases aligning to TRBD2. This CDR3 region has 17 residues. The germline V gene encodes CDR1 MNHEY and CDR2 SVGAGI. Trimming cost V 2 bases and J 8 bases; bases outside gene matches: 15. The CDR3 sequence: CASSYEGVGGPYDIQYF. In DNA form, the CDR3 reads TGTGCCAGCAGTTACGAGGGCGTGGGAGGGCCGTACGACATTCAGTACTTC.

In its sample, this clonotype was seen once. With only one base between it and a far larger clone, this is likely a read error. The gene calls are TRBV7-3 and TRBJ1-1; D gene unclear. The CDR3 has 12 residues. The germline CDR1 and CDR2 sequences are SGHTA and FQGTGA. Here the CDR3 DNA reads TGTGCCGGCAGCCAAGGCGGGGAAGGTACTTTCTTT. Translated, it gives CAGSQGGEGTFF.

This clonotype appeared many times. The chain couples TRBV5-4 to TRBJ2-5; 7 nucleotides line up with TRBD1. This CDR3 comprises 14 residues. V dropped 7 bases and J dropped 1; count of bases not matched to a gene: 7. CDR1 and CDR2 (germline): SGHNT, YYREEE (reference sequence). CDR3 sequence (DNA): TGTGCCAGCGGGAAGGGGGCAGGCCAAGAGACCCAGTACTTC. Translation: CASGKGAGQETQYF. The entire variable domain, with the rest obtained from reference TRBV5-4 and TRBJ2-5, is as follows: ETGVTQSPTHLIKTRGQQVTLRCSSQSGHNTVSWYQQALGQGPQFIFQYYREEENGRGNFPPRFSGLQFPNYSSELNVNALELDDSALYLCASGKGAGQETQYFGPGTRLLVL.

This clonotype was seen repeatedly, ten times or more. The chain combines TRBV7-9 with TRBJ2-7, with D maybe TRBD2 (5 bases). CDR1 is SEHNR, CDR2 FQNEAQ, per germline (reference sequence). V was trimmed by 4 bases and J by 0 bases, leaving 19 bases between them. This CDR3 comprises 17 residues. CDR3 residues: CASSYQVGGSSSYEQYF. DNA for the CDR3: TGTGCCAGCAGCTACCAGGTGGGCGGGTCCAGCTCCTACGAGCAGTACTTC.

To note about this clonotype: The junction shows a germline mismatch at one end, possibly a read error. The CDR3 protein is CASSLGQPSGSTIYF. In nucleotides, the CDR3 is TGTGCCAGCAGTCTCGGACAGCCCTCTGGAAGCACCATATATTTT. This rearrangement joins TRBV12-3 or TRBV12-4 to TRBJ1-3; the D gene is possibly TRBD1 (6 bases). The CDR3 has 15 amino acids.

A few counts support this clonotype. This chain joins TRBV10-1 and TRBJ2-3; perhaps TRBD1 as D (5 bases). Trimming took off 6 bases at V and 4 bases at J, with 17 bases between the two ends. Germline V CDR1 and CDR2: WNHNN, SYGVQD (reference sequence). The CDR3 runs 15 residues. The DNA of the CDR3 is TGCGCCAGCAGACAAGACAGTGGCCTCTCAGATACGCAGTATTTT. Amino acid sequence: CASRQDSGLSDTQYF.

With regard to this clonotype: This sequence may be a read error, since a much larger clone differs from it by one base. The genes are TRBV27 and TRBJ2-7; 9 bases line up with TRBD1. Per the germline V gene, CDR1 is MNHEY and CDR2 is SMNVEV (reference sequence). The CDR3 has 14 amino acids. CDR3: CASSSDRGAAEQHF. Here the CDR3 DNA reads TGTGCCAGCAGTTCTGACAGGGGGGCAGCCGAGCAGCACTTC.

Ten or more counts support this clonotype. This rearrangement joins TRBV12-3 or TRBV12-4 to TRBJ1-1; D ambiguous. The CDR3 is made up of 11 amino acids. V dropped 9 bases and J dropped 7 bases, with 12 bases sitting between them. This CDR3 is CASSTWDEAFF. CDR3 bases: TGTGCCAGTTCCACATGGGATGAAGCTTTCTTT.

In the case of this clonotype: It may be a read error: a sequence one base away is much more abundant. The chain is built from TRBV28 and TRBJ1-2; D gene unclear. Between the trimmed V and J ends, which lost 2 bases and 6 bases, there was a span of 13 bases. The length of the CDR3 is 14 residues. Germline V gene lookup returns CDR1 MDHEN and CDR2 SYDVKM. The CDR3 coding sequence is TGTGCCAGCAGTTTACACGCCACGGCCCATGGCTACACCTTC. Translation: CASSLHATAHGYTF.